This T cell receptor (beta chain) was sequenced for a study of blood T cell repertoires in COVID-19. Study-level information: T cells, B-cell-depleted T cells, or PBMCs supplied cDNA or gDNA.

This clone was found once. Germline values: CDR1 SNHLY, CDR2 FYNNEI. The V end lost 3 bases, the J end lost 5 bases, and 10 bases lay between the germline ends. CDR3 size: 13 residues. Per the study methods: Estimated nucleated cell counts came from reference gene primer amplification. The data were produced by immunoSEQ multiplex PCR, yet TCRdb's version contains in-frame clones alone and is incomplete. That table is the source of V, J and clone size, and D and trimming were worked out from the DNA. The sample yields around 620,000 clones, 80% to 90% seen once. Sequencing was done on a sample of peripheral blood. V and J are TRBV2 and TRBJ1-1; D may be TRBD1 (6 bases). The source of this sequence is a woman younger than 30 with acute or convalescent COVID-19. The CDR3 DNA is TGTGCCAGCAGTGACCAGGGGTGGACTGAAGCTTTCTTT. Amino acids: CASSDQGWTEAFF.